The next 21 T cell receptor beta chains were all read from a single sample in a study of T cells after yellow fever vaccination. TCRdb re-analysed the 5' RACE reads in MiXCR, keeping a single row per CDR3 protein. The top ten hold about 2.7% of the sample, which has roughly 180,000 distinct CDR3 sequences, approximately 6.2% seen once. The source material was CD4+ T cells sorted from PBMCs, sampled on the day of the first yellow fever vaccination. These receptors all come from a man between 18 and 35 years old who received the YFV17D yellow fever vaccine.

There are many counts of this clonotype. V and J are TRBV7-2 and TRBJ2-1, with D unresolved. Germline CDR1 is SGHTA and CDR2 is FQGNSA. With 1 base removed from V and 15 bases from J, the gap between germline ends came to 13 bases. This CDR3 has 12 amino acids. This CDR3 is CASSLVAGARFF. CDR3 DNA: TGTGCCAGCAGCTTAGTGGCAGGCGCCAGGTTCTTC. The full variable domain, its missing parts supplied by reference TRBV7-2 and TRBJ2-1, is GAGVSQSPSNKVTEKGKDVELRCDPISGHTALYWYRQSLGQGLEFLIYFQGNSAPDKSGLPSDRFSAERTGGSVSTLTIQRTQQEDSAVYLCASSLVAGARFFGPGTRLTVL.

The table lists this clonotype with a few counts. This chain links TRBV5-4 with TRBJ2-2, with a weak D call TRBD1 (6 bases). The V end was cut by 0 bases, the J end by 4 bases, with 13 bases between. The CDR3 is 16 amino acids. Germline lookup yields CDR1 SGHNT and CDR2 YYREEE (reference sequence). In DNA form, the CDR3 reads TGTGCCAGCAGCTTGGTGGGGACACAGATCACCGGGGAGCTGTTTTTT. This encodes CASSLVGTQITGELFF. The variable domain in full, completed from reference TRBV5-4 and TRBJ2-2, reads ETGVTQSPTHLIKTRGQQVTLRCSSQSGHNTVSWYQQALGQGPQFIFQYYREEENGRGNFPPRFSGLQFPNYSSELNVNALELDDSALYLCASSLVGTQITGELFFGEGSRLTVL.

This clonotype came up a few times. V and J are TRBV6-2 or TRBV6-3 and TRBJ2-2; D tentatively reads TRBD1 or TRBD2 (5 bases each). CDR3 length: 14 amino acids. V lost 4 bases, J lost 4 bases, and 10 bases lay in between. Germline V gene data show CDR1 as MNHEY and CDR2 as SVGEGT. DNA for the CDR3: TGTGCCAGCAGTTCCGGGACCTCCACCGGGGAGCTGTTTTTT. Translation: CASSSGTSTGELFF.

In its sample, this clonotype was seen a few times. The chain couples TRBV6-2 or TRBV6-3 to TRBJ1-1; D perhaps matches TRBD1 (6 bases). The germline V gene has CDR1 MNHEY and CDR2 SVGEGT. The V and J ends lost 6 bases and 0 bases respectively, with 17 bases between them. The CDR3 extends over 16 amino acids. The CDR3 region is CASRIYEWGLNTEAFF. As DNA, the CDR3 is TGTGCCAGCAGGATTTACGAGTGGGGGCTGAACACTGAAGCTTTCTTT.

The chain uses TRBV5-4 and TRBJ1-1; D is unclear. CDR3 length: 14 residues. Germline V gives CDR1 SGHNT, CDR2 YYREEE (reference sequence). V dropped 0 bases and J dropped 3 bases, with 9 bases sitting between them. CDR3: CASSLAVDDTEAFF. The CDR3 bases are TGTGCCAGCAGCTTGGCCGTAGACGACACTGAAGCTTTCTTT.

CDR3 DNA sequence: TGTGCCAGCAGCTTAGATTGGGGGGCAAGCAATCAGCCCCAGCATTTT. Translating gives CASSLDWGASNQPQHF. This chain joins TRBV7-8 and TRBJ1-5, with D perhaps matching TRBD1 (6 bases). Germline values: CDR1 SGHVS, CDR2 FQNEAQ. The V end was cut by 1 base, the J end by 1 base, with 11 bases between. The CDR3 is 16 residues long.

There are a few counts of this clonotype. J is TRBJ2-5 and V is TRBV4-1, with no clear D. The CDR3 totals 16 residues. Germline V gives CDR1 MGHRA, CDR2 YSYEKL. Trimming shortened V by 2 bases and J by 5 bases, and 18 bases separated the two germline ends. The CDR3 sequence is CASSQPPERFSETQYF. The CDR3 DNA reads as TGCGCCAGCAGCCAACCTCCTGAGAGATTCTCGGAGACCCAGTACTTC.

This clonotype was found a few times. The V and J genes are TRBV29-1 and TRBJ1-5; D uncertain. Trimming stripped 6 bases from V and 4 bases from J, with 13 bases between. This CDR3 spans 13 amino acids. The germline CDR1 and CDR2 sequences are SQVTM and ANQGSEA. The CDR3 bases are TGCAGCGTAGCACCACAGCCGAATCAGCCCCAGCATTTT. Encoded protein: CSVAPQPNQPQHF.

This clonotype was picked up many times. The V gene is TRBV6-2 or TRBV6-3, the J gene TRBJ2-5; D is tentatively TRBD1 or TRBD2 (7 bases each). The CDR3 runs to 14 residues. In germline, CDR1 is MNHEY, CDR2 SVGEGT. V gave up 2 bases and J gave up 5 bases, with 12 bases separating them. The CDR3: CASSYLQGGETQYF. The DNA of the CDR3 is TGTGCCAGCAGTTACCTCCAGGGGGGGGAGACCCAGTACTTC.

Comments on this clonotype: This may be a read error, as it is one base from a much larger clone. V is TRBV15 and J is TRBJ2-4; D is unresolved. The CDR3 is made up of 12 amino acids. The ends were cut back, 2 bases at V and 8 bases at J, with 7 bases in the middle. Per germline, CDR1 LNHNV and CDR2 YYDKDF (reference sequence). This chain's CDR3 is CATSRNKDIQYF. The CDR3 DNA is TGTGCCACCAGCAGAAACAAGGACATTCAGTACTTC.

This clonotype is medium-sized (0.01 to 0.1%). The rearrangement joins TRBV29-1 to TRBJ2-1; D gene ambiguous. The V gene lost 3 bases and the J gene lost 11 bases, with 8 bases spanning the gap. In germline, CDR1 is SQVTM, CDR2 ANQGSEA. The CDR3 is 10 amino acids. CDR3 sequence reads: CSVDTVQQFF. DNA of the CDR3: TGCAGCGTTGATACAGTACAGCAGTTCTTC.

Remarks on this clonotype: A clone one base away is much larger, so this may be a read error. This rearrangement joins TRBV11-2 to TRBJ2-1; D gene ambiguous. Trimming pared 1 base from V and 5 bases from J, leaving 9 bases between. Germline CDR1 is SGHAT and CDR2 is FQNNGV. The CDR3 is made up of 14 amino acids. CDR3 sequence (DNA): TGTGCCAGCAGCTTAGGACCAGATAACAATGAGCAGTTCTTC. Protein product: CASSLGPDNNEQFF. The full variable domain, its missing parts supplied by reference TRBV11-2 and TRBJ2-1, is EAGVAQSPRYKIIEKRQSVAFWCNPISGHATLYWYQQILGQGPKLLIQFQNNGVVDDSQLPKDRFSAERLKGVDSTLKIQPAKLEDSAVYLCASSLGPDNNEQFFGPGTRLTVL.

The sample holds many counts of this clonotype. The germline gene is not matched at one end of the junction; a read error may be the cause. The chain carries TRBV28 and TRBJ2-2, with a possible D match to TRBD2 (6 bases). The CDR3 has 13 residues. Germline CDR1 reads MDHEN; CDR2 reads SYDVKM. Here the CDR3 reads CASFTLGPGGLFF. The CDR3 DNA reads as TGTGCCAGCTTTACTTTGGGTCCCGGGGGGCTGTTTTTT.

This clonotype was counted many times. The genes are TRBV5-1 and TRBJ2-1; D gene uncertain. V lost 0 bases and J lost 0, with 13 bases in between. CDR1 is SGHRS and CDR2 is YFSETQ in the germline V gene. This CDR3 comprises 17 residues. CDR3 nucleotides: TGCGCCAGCAGCTTGGAGGGCAGCGCGAGCTCCTACAATGAGCAGTTCTTC. Encoded protein: CASSLEGSASSYNEQFF.

The rearrangement uses TRBV7-6 and TRBJ1-1; tentatively, D is TRBD1 (5 bases). This CDR3 region has 16 residues. The germline CDR1 and CDR2 sequences are SGHVS and FNYEAQ. Trimming took 1 base from V and 0 from J, leaving 12 bases between them. CDR3 protein: CASSLGYRSMNTEAFF. CDR3 in DNA: TGTGCCAGCAGCTTAGGGTACAGGTCTATGAACACTGAAGCTTTCTTT.

This clonotype has a count of ten or more. J is TRBJ2-3 and V is TRBV7-9; 12 bases agree with TRBD2. CDR1 SEHNR and CDR2 FQNEAQ come from the germline V gene (reference sequence). The V segment lost 5 bases and the J segment 0 bases; nucleotides outside the gene matches: 9. This CDR3 is built from 18 residues. The CDR3 coding sequence is TGTGCCAGCAGCGTTAGGGGCCTAGCGGGGGGGAGCACAGATACGCAGTATTTT. Translating gives CASSVRGLAGGSTDTQYF.

This clonotype occurred many times. This sequence joins TRBV7-8 and TRBJ2-1, with TRBD2 matching 7 bases. V was clipped by 5 bases and J by 9 bases; unmatched bases: 13. This CDR3 is built from 15 residues. From germline, CDR1 is SGHVS and CDR2 FQNEAQ. The CDR3 DNA is TGTGCCAGCAGCCCCCTGCGGGGAGGGTCGGGTGAGCAGTTCTTC. Its protein product is CASSPLRGGSGEQFF. The variable domain in full, completed from reference TRBV7-8 and TRBJ2-1, reads GAGVSQSPRYKVAKRGQDVALRCDPISGHVSLFWYQQALGQGPEFLTYFQNEAQLDKSGLPSDRFFAERPEGSVSTLKIQRTQQEDSAVYLCASSPLRGGSGEQFFGPGTRLTVL.

This clonotype was observed a handful of times. The J gene is TRBJ2-5, the V gene TRBV29-1; 11 bases map to TRBD2. This CDR3 contains 14 residues. V gave up 2 bases and J gave up 3 bases; unmatched junction bases: 2. Per the germline V gene, CDR1 is SQVTM and CDR2 is ANQGSEA. The CDR3 nucleotides are TGCAGCGTTGAACCGGGACTAGCGGAAGAGACCCAGTACTTC. Protein sequence: CSVEPGLAEETQYF.

This clonotype occurred many times. The chain is built from TRBV9 and TRBJ2-1; 8 positions match TRBD2. V lost 0 bases, J lost 10 bases, and 12 bases stayed unmatched. The CDR3 is 16 residues long. Germline CDR1 SGDLS, CDR2 YYNGEE. CDR3 in DNA: TGTGCCAGCAGCGTAGACGGGCGGGGGGAGTTCGGGGAGCAGTTCTTC. Its translation: CASSVDGRGEFGEQFF.

The rearrangement joins TRBV18 to TRBJ2-5, with D perhaps TRBD2 (6 bases). This CDR3 region has 13 residues. V lost 3 bases and J lost 4, with 9 bases in between. Per germline, CDR1 KGHSH and CDR2 LQKENI. CDR3 nucleotides: TGTGCCAGCTCACCCCGGGGGTCAGAGACCCAGTACTTC. Protein sequence: CASSPRGSETQYF.

This clonotype was observed many times. The chain couples TRBV5-5 to TRBJ1-2; 7 nucleotides agree with TRBD1. CDR3 size: 17 residues. Germline V gene data show CDR1 as SGHKS and CDR2 as YYEKEE (reference sequence). Losses at the gene ends were 0 bases for V and 0 bases for J; bases not matched to a gene: 8. CDR3 residues: CASSLVPPGTANYGYTF. In DNA form, the CDR3 reads TGTGCCAGCAGCTTGGTCCCCCCCGGGACAGCTAACTATGGCTACACCTTC. The entire variable domain, with the rest obtained from reference TRBV5-5 and TRBJ1-2, is as follows: DAGVTQSPTHLIKTRGQQVTLRCSPISGHKSVSWYQQVLGQGPQFIFQYYEKEERGRGNFPDRFSARQFPNYSSELNVNALLLGDSALYLCASSLVPPGTANYGYTFGSGTRLTVV.